These 25 T cell receptor beta chains originate from one sample sequenced in a study of T cell responses to AZD1222 COVID-19 vaccine. This table comes from immunoSEQ multiplex PCR, and its TCRdb copy is limited to in-frame clones, with some not included. The sample yields tens of thousands of clones, around 83% seen once. Sequenced material: peripheral blood, taken on day 0 of AZD1222 vaccination. These receptors were collected from an adult in good health.

This clone was counted between two and nine times. The V and J genes are TRBV18 and TRBJ2-3; TRBD2 matches at 10 bases. Germline trimming cut 2 bases from V and 5 bases from J; bases unmatched to any gene: 1. CDR1 KGHSH and CDR2 LQKENI come from the germline V gene. This CDR3 has 14 residues. In nucleotides, the CDR3 is TGTGCCAGCTCACCAACTAGCGGGGAAGATACGCAGTATTTT. Its translation is CASSPTSGEDTQYF.

The V call is TRBV19, the J call TRBJ1-5, with D possibly being TRBD1 (5 bases). Germline lookup yields CDR1 LNHDA and CDR2 SQIVND (reference sequence). This CDR3 region has 15 residues. The ends were cut back, 5 bases at V and 9 bases at J, with 20 bases in the middle. The CDR3 region is CASSYGGAGVLPQHF. For the CDR3, the DNA is TGTGCCAGTAGTTACGGCGGTGCGGGGGTATTGCCCCAGCATTTT.

The rearrangement links TRBV14 to TRBJ1-2, with TRBD1 matching over 12 bases. This CDR3 is 16 amino acids long. V dropped 4 bases and J dropped 0; count of bases not matched to a gene: 3. Germline lookup yields CDR1 SGHDN and CDR2 FVKESK. The CDR3: CASSRGTGGSNYGYTF. The DNA for the CDR3 is TGTGCCAGCAGCCGTGGGACAGGGGGCTCTAACTATGGCTACACCTTC. The whole variable domain, remainder taken from reference TRBV14 and TRBJ1-2, is EAGVTQFPSHSVIEKGQTVTLRCDPISGHDNLYWYRRVMGKEIKFLLHFVKESKQDESGMPNNRFLAERTGGTYSTLKVQPAELEDSGVYFCASSRGTGGSNYGYTFGSGTRLTVV.

The CDR3 coding sequence is TGTGCCAGCAGCCCGAGAGGTGCAGGGTGGTCCGATACGCAGTATTTT. This codes for CASSPRGAGWSDTQYF. The V and J genes are TRBV7-2 and TRBJ2-3; tentatively, D is TRBD1 (5 bases). Deletions cut 5 bases from V and 6 bases from J, with 21 bases between. Germline CDR1 reads SGHTA; CDR2 reads FQGNSA. CDR3 length: 16 residues.

V usage is TRBV6-5 and J usage is TRBJ1-5, with a possible D match to TRBD1 (5 bases). The ends were cut back, 6 bases at V and 1 base at J, with 13 bases in the middle. The CDR3 has 15 residues. Looked up from germline, CDR1 is MNHEY and CDR2 is SVGAGI. The CDR3 loop reads CASSLGRASNQPQHF. CDR3 in DNA: TGTGCCAGCAGCCTGGGCAGGGCCAGCAATCAGCCCCAGCATTTT.

V is TRBV25-1 and J is TRBJ1-2, with D hard to call. Germline V gene lookup returns CDR1 MGHDK and CDR2 SYGVNS. V dropped 2 bases and J dropped 4 bases, with 8 bases sitting between them. The CDR3 runs to 13 residues. The CDR3 protein is CASSEGTRYGYTF. In nucleotides, the CDR3 is TGTGCCAGCAGTGAAGGTACGCGCTATGGCTACACCTTC.

The chain recombines TRBV9 with TRBJ2-1; 7 nucleotides align to TRBD2. The J segment lost 6 bases and the V segment lost 4 bases, leaving 7 bases of the junction unmatched. The CDR3 consists of 14 residues. CDR1 and CDR2 (germline): SGDLS, YYNGEE. The CDR3 DNA follows: TGTGCCAGCAGCCCGAGCGGACTAGTCAATGAGCAGTTCTTC. Encoded protein: CASSPSGLVNEQFF. The full variable domain, its missing parts supplied by reference TRBV9 and TRBJ2-1, is DSGVTQTPKHLITATGQRVTLRCSPRSGDLSVYWYQQSLDQGLQFLIQYYNGEERAKGNILERFSAQQFPDLHSELNLSSLELGDSALYFCASSPSGLVNEQFFGPGTRLTVL.

The genes are TRBV15 and TRBJ1-2, with D uncertain. This CDR3 is built from 13 residues. Germline V gene lookup returns CDR1 LNHNV and CDR2 YYDKDF (reference sequence). Trimming removed 0 bases at V and 5 bases at J, with 7 bases between. As DNA, the CDR3 is TGTGCCACCAGCAGAGATCCTTCTTATGGCTACACCTTC. Its translation is CATSRDPSYGYTF.

J is TRBJ1-3 and V is TRBV5-6; D call uncertain. V was shortened by 4 bases and J by 0 bases, with 11 bases between the two germline ends. Per germline, CDR1 SGHDT and CDR2 YYEEEE. The CDR3 length is 15 residues. This CDR3 reads CASSLFGLSGNTIYF. The CDR3 DNA reads TGTGCCAGCAGCCTCTTCGGGCTCTCTGGAAACACCATATATTTT.

The V call is TRBV3-1 (or the pseudogene TRBV3-2), the J call TRBJ1-5; TRBD1 aligns across 7 bases. CDR1 and CDR2 from the germline V gene are LGHDT and YNNKEL (reference sequence). The J segment lost 4 bases and the V segment lost 4 bases, leaving 7 bases of the junction unmatched. The CDR3 is 15 amino acids. Written as DNA, the CDR3 is TGTGCCAGCAGCCGAGAACAGGGGCCTAATCAGCCCCAGCATTTT. This codes for CASSREQGPNQPQHF.

This rearrangement joins TRBV28 to TRBJ2-7, with 8 bases aligning to TRBD2. The ends lost 6 bases at V and 4 bases at J; junction bases unmatched: 11. The CDR3 has 15 amino acids. Germline V gene data show CDR1 as MDHEN and CDR2 as SYDVKM. CDR3 sequence reads: CASSPPGGGTYEQYF. CDR3 nucleotides: TGTGCCAGCAGCCCCCCGGGAGGGGGGACGTACGAGCAGTACTTC.

This rearrangement joins TRBV5-1 to TRBJ1-4; 8 bases are shared with TRBD1. Trimming removed 0 bases from V and 4 bases from J; junction bases left unmatched: 2. Germline V gives CDR1 SGHRS, CDR2 YFSETQ. The CDR3 is made up of 15 amino acids. CDR3 nucleotide sequence: TGCGCCAGCAGCTTGGTGACAGGGGATAATGAAAAACTGTTTTTT. It codes for CASSLVTGDNEKLFF.

The genes are TRBV6-5 and TRBJ1-2; 9 nucleotides agree with TRBD1. V gave up 8 bases and J gave up 8 bases; unmatched junction bases: 15. Germline CDR1 reads MNHEY; CDR2 reads SVGAGI. CDR3 length: 15 amino acids. The CDR3 DNA follows: TGTGCCAGCCAGTCGGGGGGGACAGGGCATTTAGGCTACACCTTC. It yields the protein CASQSGGTGHLGYTF.

The chain has TRBV5-1 and TRBJ2-5; D perhaps matches TRBD1 (5 bases). There are 14 residues in the CDR3. V gave up 1 base and J gave up 5 bases, with 12 bases separating them. Germline V gene lookup returns CDR1 SGHRS and CDR2 YFSETQ. The CDR3 loop is CASSLSPGPETQYF. DNA for the CDR3: TGCGCCAGCAGCTTGAGTCCAGGGCCGGAGACCCAGTACTTC.

As DNA, the CDR3 is TGTGCCAGTCCGCTAGCCTTGCGGGGGGGCGGAGAGCAGTTCTTC. Its protein is CASPLALRGGGEQFF. The chain carries TRBV3-1 (or the pseudogene TRBV3-2) and TRBJ2-1; TRBD2 matches at 9 bases. V gave up 9 bases and J gave up 10 bases; unmatched junction bases: 16. The CDR3 loop spans 15 amino acids. Per the germline V gene, CDR1 is LGHDT and CDR2 is YNNKEL (reference sequence).

The rearrangement links TRBV7-6 to TRBJ1-5; no definite D call. Between the trimmed V and J ends, which lost 5 bases and 1 base, there was a span of 6 bases. Germline-derived CDR1 and CDR2 are SGHVS and FNYEAQ. This CDR3 comprises 13 residues. The CDR3 DNA follows: TGTGCCAGCAGCCCGGACAGCAATCAGCCCCAGCATTTT. Protein product: CASSPDSNQPQHF.

The chain links TRBV6-4 to TRBJ2-3, with 9 positions matching TRBD1. The CDR3 consists of 16 residues. The trim removed 4 bases at V and 3 bases at J, leaving 8 bases unmatched. The germline gives CDR1 MRHNA, CDR2 SNTAGT. The CDR3 is CASSAGPGTGTDTQYF. CDR3 sequence (DNA): TGTGCCAGCAGTGCCGGGCCCGGGACAGGGACAGATACGCAGTATTTT.

The genes are TRBV6-5 and TRBJ1-1, with 8 bases that match TRBD1. The CDR3 extends over 15 amino acids. Germline CDR1 and CDR2: MNHEY and SVGAGI. The V gene end was trimmed by 0 bases and the J gene end by 3 bases; junction bases not matched to a gene: 3. Here the CDR3 reads CASSYSTDRDTEAFF. The CDR3 region has the DNA TGTGCCAGCAGTTACTCGACGGACAGGGACACTGAAGCTTTCTTT.

This chain uses TRBV2 with TRBJ1-5, with D possibly TRBD1 on 6 matching bases. The length of the CDR3 is 14 residues. V was cut by 5 bases and J by 3 bases, with 11 bases left in between. Per germline, CDR1 SNHLY and CDR2 FYNNEI. CDR3 in amino acids: CASSRGRTNQPQHF. For the CDR3, the DNA is TGTGCCAGCAGTAGGGGGAGGACCAATCAGCCCCAGCATTTT.

The chain carries TRBV11-2 and TRBJ2-3, with 7 bases identical to TRBD2. The CDR3 covers 12 residues. V gave up 8 bases and J gave up 5 bases; unmatched junction bases: 4. CDR1 and CDR2 (germline): SGHAT, FQNNGV. CDR3 bases: TGTGCCAGCCGGACTAGTGAAGATACGCAGTATTTT. This gives the protein CASRTSEDTQYF.

The V gene is TRBV29-1, the J gene TRBJ2-7; 8 bases are shared with TRBD1. Germline V lookup: CDR1 SQVTM, CDR2 ANQGSEA. Trimming at V came to 5 bases and at J to 4 bases, leaving 7 bases not matched to a gene. The CDR3 length is 13 residues. The CDR3 region has the DNA TGCAGCGTTCTCTCAGGGGGCGCGTACGAGCAGTACTTC. Its protein is CSVLSGGAYEQYF.

The rearrangement joins TRBV30 to TRBJ2-7, with 7 bases matching TRBD1. CDR3 length equals 12 residues. The trim removed 2 bases at V and 6 bases at J, leaving 4 bases unmatched. Germline V gives CDR1 GTSNPN, CDR2 SVGIG (reference sequence). The CDR3 here is CAWSLDRFEQYF. As DNA, the CDR3 is TGTGCCTGGAGTCTGGACAGGTTCGAGCAGTACTTC.

The chain links TRBV7-2 to TRBJ2-3, with 11 bases aligning to TRBD2. This CDR3 region has 14 residues. Trimming removed 4 bases from V and 4 bases from J; junction bases left unmatched: 1. CDR1 and CDR2 from the germline V gene are SGHTA and FQGNSA. The CDR3 loop is CASSWTSGSDTQYF. DNA for the CDR3: TGTGCCAGCAGCTGGACTAGCGGGTCAGATACGCAGTATTTT.

This clone occurred once. The genes are TRBV6-6 and TRBJ1-2; D might be TRBD1 (5 bases). Germline values: CDR1 MNHNY, CDR2 SVGAGI (reference sequence). Trimming left V 6 bases short and J 4 bases short, with 18 bases between. There are 15 residues in the CDR3. The CDR3 bases are TGTGCCAGCAGCCAACAGGCCCCGCGGGCCTATGGCTACACCTTC. This translates into CASSQQAPRAYGYTF.

The V and J genes are TRBV28 and TRBJ1-2; 10 nucleotides agree with TRBD1. V was clipped by 4 bases and J by 8 bases; unmatched bases: 7. The CDR3 contains 14 residues. From germline, CDR1 is MDHEN and CDR2 SYDVKM. CDR3 DNA: TGTGCCAGCAGTTCCGGACAGGGGGTCGAGGGCTACACCTTC. Encoded protein: CASSSGQGVEGYTF.